Listed below are T cell receptor beta chains from one sample, sequenced in a study of chemoradiotherapy in HPV16-positive cancers. The protocol was immunoSEQ multiplex PCR, while the TCRdb copy is restricted to in-frame clones and leaves out a portion. The data contain about 260 clones, roughly 86% of them singletons. This sample comprised tumor tissue, obtained from a patient who underwent chemoradiotherapy. These receptors were obtained from a human donor with HPV-associated anogenital cancer. Both conserved end residues are part of each CDR3. The D gene is left open where the match is weak. The size of a clone is reported for some rows only, either as once, few or many, or as a class for expanded clones.

j_call d_call clone_size v_call cdr3_aa cdr3_nt
TRBJ1-5 . . TRBV9 CASSVGTGRNQPQHF TGTGCCAGCAGCGTAGGAACGGGAAGGAATCAGCCCCAGCATTTT
TRBJ2-4 . . TRBV2 CASSEIMGRAKNIQYF TGTGCCAGCAGTGAAATTATGGGGAGGGCCAAAAACATTCAGTACTTC
TRBJ2-3 . . TRBV7-9 CASSLSSGLYDTQYF TGTGCCAGCAGCTTAAGTAGTGGTCTATATGATACGCAGTATTTT
TRBJ1-2 . . TRBV7-9 CASSLVSGGDGYTF TGTGCCAGCAGCTTAGTGAGCGGGGGCGATGGCTACACCTTC
TRBJ2-6 . once TRBV7-1 CASSDLITRTKSGQRLTF TGTGCCAGCAGCGATCTAATTACGAGGACAAAGTCGGGCCAACGTCTGACTTTC
TRBJ2-3 . once TRBV6-4 CASSEGTSTDTQYF TGTGCCAGCAGTGAGGGGACTAGCACAGATACGCAGTATTTT
TRBJ2-7 TRBD2 . TRBV27 CASKTGGRYEQYF TGTGCCAGTAAGACGGGGGGGCGCTACGAGCAGTACTTC
TRBJ1-2 . . TRBV6-1 CASSEIGNGYTF TGTGCCAGCAGTGAAATAGGGAATGGCTACACCTTC
TRBJ2-4 . . TRBV28 CASSMAEEEVAKNIQYF TGTGCCAGCAGCATGGCTGAGGAAGAAGTAGCCAAAAACATTCAGTACTTC
TRBJ2-7 TRBD1 . TRBV11-2 CASSFLTGTGTEQYF TGTGCCAGCAGCTTCCTAACCGGGACAGGGACCGAGCAGTACTTC
TRBJ1-3 . . TRBV19 CASSFNRAGNTIYF TGTGCCAGTAGTTTCAACAGGGCTGGAAACACCATATATTTT
TRBJ2-7 TRBD2 . TRBV19 CATRRGAEQYF TGTGCCACCCGGCGGGGGGCCGAGCAGTACTTC
TRBJ1-1 . . TRBV18 CASSPPGRVMNTEAFF TGTGCCAGCTCACCACCGGGCAGGGTAATGAACACTGAAGCTTTCTTT
TRBJ2-1 . . TRBV15 CATSRDLMADEQFF TGTGCCACCAGCAGAGACTTGATGGCAGATGAGCAGTTCTTC
TRBJ1-5 TRBD1 . TRBV28 CASSATDRAIVQPQHF TGTGCCAGCAGCGCCACGGACAGGGCTATAGTTCAGCCCCAGCATTTT
TRBJ2-7 . . TRBV11-2 CASNNPLGGYEQYF TGTGCCAGCAACAATCCTCTCGGGGGTTACGAGCAGTACTTC
TRBJ2-4 . . TRBV7-9 CASSELKAAKNIQYF TGTGCCAGCAGCGAGCTTAAGGCCGCCAAAAACATTCAGTACTTC
TRBJ1-1 . . TRBV20-1 CSAAMAEAFF TGCAGTGCCGCGATGGCTGAAGCTTTCTTT
TRBJ2-7 TRBD1 once TRBV11-3 CASSSTGGISYEQYF TGTGCCAGCAGCTCGACAGGGGGCATCTCCTACGAGCAGTACTTC
TRBJ2-5 . . TRBV6-1 CASSDRLTETQYF TGTGCCAGCAGTGACCGCCTGACGGAGACCCAGTACTTC
TRBJ2-2 TRBD1 . TRBV9 CASSVDSTGVTGELFF TGTGCCAGCAGCGTAGATTCGACAGGGGTTACCGGGGAGCTGTTTTTT
TRBJ1-5 . . TRBV2 CASSEFGTDQPQHF TGTGCCAGCAGTGAATTCGGGACGGATCAGCCCCAGCATTTT
TRBJ2-2 TRBD1 . TRBV7-9 CASSPGTETGELFF TGTGCCAGCAGCCCCGGGACAGAAACCGGGGAGCTGTTTTTT
TRBJ1-1 . . TRBV14 CASSQDPPGRGEAFF TGTGCCAGCAGCCAAGATCCCCCAGGGAGGGGTGAAGCTTTCTTT
TRBJ2-7 TRBD1 . TRBV5-1 CASSLETGAYEQYF TGCGCCAGCAGCTTGGAGACAGGGGCCTACGAGCAGTACTTC
TRBJ2-7 . few TRBV4-3 CASSQYPQGGYEQYF TGCGCCAGCAGCCAATACCCCCAGGGAGGCTACGAGCAGTACTTC
TRBJ1-2 . . TRBV5-4 CASSFETRNGYTF TGTGCCAGCAGCTTCGAGACTCGTAATGGCTACACCTTC
TRBJ2-1 . . TRBV5-1 CASSLRGGGSSYNEQFF TGCGCCAGCAGCTTAAGAGGAGGGGGGAGCTCCTACAATGAGCAGTTCTTC
TRBJ1-2 TRBD1 . TRBV10-3 CAISDGTVGGYTF TGTGCCATCAGTGACGGGACAGTCGGTGGCTACACCTTC
TRBJ2-2 . . TRBV7-6 CASSLDYSTGELFF TGTGCCAGCAGCTTAGATTACTCCACCGGGGAGCTGTTTTTT
TRBJ2-7 TRBD1 . TRBV5-1 CASSLETGAYEQYF TGCGCCAGCAGCTTGGAGACAGGGGCCTACGAGCAGTACTTC
TRBJ2-5 TRBD2 . TRBV5-4 CASSSVSGIGETQYF TGTGCCAGCAGCTCTGTTAGCGGGATCGGGGAGACCCAGTACTTC
TRBJ2-7 TRBD2 . TRBV4-3 CASSQTGRGLNEQYF TGCGCCAGCAGCCAAACCGGGAGGGGATTGAACGAGCAGTACTTC
TRBJ1-2 TRBD1 . TRBV6-5 CASTGGNYGYTF TGTGCCAGCACAGGGGGCAACTATGGCTACACCTTC
TRBJ1-2 TRBD1 . TRBV11-2 CASSPQGKSYRGYTF TGTGCCAGCAGCCCACAGGGGAAAAGTTACAGGGGCTACACCTTC
TRBJ1-1 TRBD1 few TRBV5-1 CASSLETGASAFF TGCGCCAGCAGCTTGGAGACAGGGGCTTCGGCTTTCTTT
TRBJ1-1 TRBD1 . TRBV18 CASSPHIQGADTEAFF TGTGCCAGCTCACCACACATACAGGGGGCGGACACTGAAGCTTTCTTT
TRBJ1-2 . . TRBV4-3 CASSRDNNYGYTF TGCGCCAGCAGCCGGGACAATAACTATGGCTACACCTTC
TRBJ1-1 . . TRBV19 CASRGGGNTEAFF TGTGCCAGTAGGGGAGGGGGGAACACTGAAGCTTTCTTT
TRBJ1-4 . . TRBV9 CASSVGQAGSEKLFF TGTGCCAGCAGCGTAGGGCAGGCGGGGTCTGAAAAACTGTTTTTT
TRBJ2-5 . . TRBV5-4 CASSLRGAPETQYF TGTGCCAGCAGCTTGAGGGGGGCCCCAGAGACCCAGTACTTC
TRBJ1-2 . . TRBV19 CASSTPGGRPYGYTF TGTGCCAGTAGTACCCCTGGCGGGCGTCCATATGGCTACACCTTC
TRBJ2-5 TRBD2 . TRBV28 CASSLLRGQETQYF TGTGCCAGCAGTTTATTGCGGGGGCAAGAGACCCAGTACTTC
TRBJ2-7 . . TRBV5-6 CASSGILALGYEQYF TGTGCCAGCAGCGGGATCTTAGCTTTGGGGTACGAGCAGTACTTC
TRBJ1-1 . once TRBV27 CASSLRIAEAFF TGTGCCAGCAGTTTGCGAATTGCTGAAGCTTTCTTT
TRBJ2-1 TRBD2 once TRBV5-5 CASSLVGGRAGSEQFF TGTGCCAGCAGCTTGGTGGGCGGGAGGGCCGGTAGTGAGCAGTTCTTC
TRBJ1-1 . few TRBV4-1 CASSQTSTVLNTEAFF TGCGCCAGCAGCCAAACTTCGACAGTCCTAAACACTGAAGCTTTCTTT
TRBJ2-7 . few TRBV6-1 CASSEVIMWGAPEQYF TGTGCCAGCAGTGAAGTAATTATGTGGGGGGCCCCCGAGCAGTACTTC
TRBJ2-5 . . TRBV15 CATSRDGAEQETQYF TGTGCCACCAGCAGAGACGGGGCAGAACAAGAGACCCAGTACTTC